These 15 T cell receptor beta chains came from one sample sequenced in a study of cytotoxic CD8 clonotypes in ibrutinib-treated CLL. Some clones are missing from TCRdb's copy, which holds only in-frame ones; the method was immunoSEQ multiplex PCR. This repertoire shows 130,000 to 150,000 clones, approximately 80% found once; its top ten account for over 10%. The specimen comprised PBMCs, sampled after 12 months of ibrutinib treatment. The receptor source for this set is a human donor with chronic lymphocytic leukemia.

The chain combines TRBV5-1 with TRBJ2-2, with 14 bases identical to TRBD2. Germline V gene data show CDR1 as SGHRS and CDR2 as YFSETQ. The CDR3 is made up of 19 amino acids. The J segment lost 6 bases and the V segment lost 0 bases, leaving 10 bases of the junction unmatched. Here the CDR3 reads CASSLEPGLAGVVSGELFF. Written as DNA, the CDR3 is TGCGCCAGCAGCTTGGAACCGGGACTAGCGGGAGTAGTTTCCGGGGAGCTGTTTTTT.

V and J are TRBV4-3 and TRBJ2-3; TRBD2 agrees at 7 bases. The CDR3 contains 15 residues. Losses at the gene ends were 1 base for V and 2 bases for J; bases not matched to a gene: 3. Germline-derived CDR1 and CDR2 are LGHNA and YSLEER. CDR3 residues: CASSQGAGYTDTQYF. DNA of the CDR3: TGCGCCAGCAGCCAAGGAGCGGGGTACACAGATACGCAGTATTTT.

This chain connects TRBV18 to TRBJ1-1, with D maybe TRBD1 (5 bases). This CDR3 is 14 amino acids long. Trimming took off 3 bases at V and 2 bases at J, with 10 bases between the two ends. Germline V gene sequence: CDR1 KGHSH, CDR2 LQKENI. The CDR3 DNA is TGTGCCAGCTCACCCCGGGACGGAAACACTGAAGCTTTCTTT. Translation gives CASSPRDGNTEAFF.

The J gene is TRBJ1-4, the V gene TRBV28; 7 bases align to TRBD1. Germline-derived CDR1 and CDR2 are MDHEN and SYDVKM. The V segment lost 5 bases and the J segment 4 bases; nucleotides outside the gene matches: 7. CDR3 length equals 15 residues. The chain's CDR3 is CASSKTDRVNEKLFF. In DNA, the CDR3 is TGTGCCAGCAGTAAAACCGACAGGGTTAATGAAAAACTGTTTTTT.

The chain has TRBV7-2 and TRBJ1-3; D unclear. Germline CDR1 reads SGHTA; CDR2 reads FQGNSA. V lost 0 bases and J lost 10, with 13 bases in between. The CDR3 spans 14 residues. The CDR3 sequence is CASSLAAGSTTIYF. The CDR3 DNA sequence: TGTGCCAGCAGCTTAGCCGCCGGCTCAACGACCATATATTTT.

The sample holds one count of this clone. The chain links TRBV9 to TRBJ1-1; TRBD1 might be the D (5 bases). Germline V CDR1 and CDR2: SGDLS, YYNGEE. The CDR3 runs to 15 residues. Trimming took 3 bases from V and 6 from J, leaving 18 bases between them. For the CDR3, the DNA is TGTGCCAGCAGCGAAGGGGCCAGGAGGGAGGCTGAAGCTTTCTTT. Translation: CASSEGARREAEAFF.

This clone was picked up a small number of times. The chain recombines TRBV6-4 with TRBJ2-2; D remains unclear. In germline, CDR1 is MRHNA, CDR2 SNTAGT. The CDR3 contains 13 residues. Trimming removed 6 bases from V and 5 bases from J, with 10 bases in between. The CDR3 sequence: CASSAEATGELFF. CDR3 bases: TGTGCCAGCAGCGCCGAAGCGACCGGGGAGCTGTTTTTT.

CDR3 bases: TGCGCCAGCAGCCAATCGGTCCCCCCAGGGGGCTTTACGAACACTGAAGCTTTCTTT. It encodes CASSQSVPPGGFTNTEAFF. The chain recombines TRBV4-1 with TRBJ1-1; the match to TRBD1 covers 8 bases. Germline lookup yields CDR1 MGHRA and CDR2 YSYEKL. This CDR3 is 19 amino acids long. The junction had 15 bases not matched to a gene; V was cut back by 2 bases and J by 1 base.

The chain uses TRBV11-2 and TRBJ1-3, with D hard to call. In germline, CDR1 is SGHAT, CDR2 FQNNGV. V gave up 3 bases and J gave up 0 bases, with 9 bases separating them. This CDR3 has 15 residues. The CDR3: CASSFFGSSGNTIYF. Here the CDR3 DNA reads TGTGCCAGCAGCTTCTTCGGTAGCTCTGGAAACACCATATATTTT.

The chain combines TRBV11-2 with TRBJ2-3; 8 bases agree with TRBD2. The V gene's germline CDR1 is SGHAT and CDR2 FQNNGV. CDR3 length: 18 amino acids. Trimming at V came to 2 bases and at J to 1 base, leaving 11 bases not matched to a gene. In DNA form, the CDR3 reads TGTGCCAGCAGCTTATTGGTCGCGGGAGGCGCCGGCACAGATACGCAGTATTTT. The encoded protein is CASSLLVAGGAGTDTQYF.

This rearrangement joins TRBV27 to TRBJ2-2, with D possibly TRBD1 on 7 matching bases. CDR1 MNHEY and CDR2 SMNVEV come from the germline V gene (reference sequence). Trimming pared 3 bases from V and 3 bases from J, leaving 8 bases between. CDR3 length: 14 amino acids. The CDR3 is CASSFRGDTGELFF. The CDR3 coding sequence is TGTGCCAGCAGTTTCAGGGGGGACACCGGGGAGCTGTTTTTT.

The rearrangement joins TRBV28 to TRBJ2-5, with 10 positions matching TRBD2. J lost 4 bases, V lost 6 bases, and 17 bases had no gene match. Germline lookup yields CDR1 MDHEN and CDR2 SYDVKM. The CDR3 is 18 residues long. DNA for the CDR3: TGTGCCAGCAGGATCTCCCTTATTAAGCGGGAGGGCCCAGAGACCCAGTACTTC. This translates into CASRISLIKREGPETQYF.

The chain joins TRBV30 to TRBJ1-1, with D possibly being TRBD1 (5 bases). This CDR3 is built from 14 residues. Germline V gives CDR1 GTSNPN, CDR2 SVGIG (reference sequence). Trimming removed 5 bases at V and 9 bases at J, with 22 bases between. In DNA form, the CDR3 reads TGTGCCTGGGGCAGGGACCTTAGAAGTCCCAAAGCTTTCTTT. As protein: CAWGRDLRSPKAFF.

The genes are TRBV30 and TRBJ1-1; maybe TRBD1 (6 bases). The V and J ends lost 3 bases and 1 base respectively, with 27 bases between them. The V gene's germline CDR1 is GTSNPN and CDR2 SVGIG (reference sequence). The CDR3 has 19 amino acids. CDR3 sequence (DNA): TGTGCCTGGAGGACCTCCGGGACAATTTATAGGGGGTCGAACACTGAAGCTTTCTTT. Translating it yields CAWRTSGTIYRGSNTEAFF.

As to this clone: At the DNA level, this CDR3 is encoded by other sequences in the same sample as well. The J gene is TRBJ1-1, the V gene TRBV28; D not resolved. The CDR3 contains 13 residues. Germline CDR1 and CDR2: MDHEN and SYDVKM. V lost 6 bases and J lost 4, with 12 bases in between. The CDR3 here is CASSLPGGTEAFF. The CDR3 DNA is TGTGCCAGCAGCCTCCCCGGTGGCACTGAAGCTTTCTTT.